The sequence of this T cell receptor (beta chain) was determined in a study of STAT5B mutations in CD4+ large granular lymphocyte leukemia. The CDR3 contains 13 residues. V was shortened by 6 bases and J by 3 bases, with 9 bases between the two germline ends. Germline V CDR1 and CDR2: MNHEY, SMNVEV (reference sequence). Profiled with immunoSEQ multiplex PCR; TCRdb holds only in-frame clones, not every one. The data show about 22,000 clones, 78% seen once. Study-wide points: Patient CD4-sorted repertoires looked more clonal than healthy CD4+ repertoires, even without putative leukemic clones. Data were not HLA-matched across samples.

Worth noting for this clone: What it binds is unknown.

The sample comprised CD4+ T cells from blood buffy coats. The TCR originated in a human donor in good health. The V gene is TRBV27, the J gene TRBJ1-5, with no clear D. CDR3 nucleotides: TGTGCCAGCAGCCTTCGAATCAATCAGCCCCAGCATTTT. This sequence encodes CASSLRINQPQHF.